Listed below are T cell receptor beta chains from one sample, sequenced in a study of blood T cell repertoires in COVID-19. Clones were sequenced by immunoSEQ multiplex PCR, and TCRdb holds only the in-frame ones, with some missing. Counted here are about 240,000 clones, about 80% occurring once; the ten biggest clones make up 2.5% to 4%. The sequenced sample was peripheral blood. All receptors come from a woman over 75 with acute or convalescent COVID-19. Both conserved end residues are part of each CDR3. A D gene is named only where the DNA matches it firmly. Clone size is stated in some rows and not others, as once, few, many or a class when expanded.

V gene	D gene	clone size	J gene	CDR3 DNA	CDR3 protein
TRBV11-1	NA	NA	TRBJ1-6	TGTGCCAGCAGCCTACAGGGTCGGTCACCCCTCCACTTT	CASSLQGRSPLHF
TRBV3-1/TRBV3-2	TRBD1	few	TRBJ1-6	TGTGCCAGCAGCCAAGATTGGACAGGGCGGTCCCTCCACTTT	CASSQDWTGRSLHF
TRBV6-5	TRBD2	NA	TRBJ2-5	TGTGCCAGCACCCGGGGGGAACGAGAGACCCAGTACTTC	CASTRGERETQYF
TRBV7-8	TRBD1	NA	TRBJ1-2	TGTGCCAGCAGCGTAAGGGACAGGGCAGGATCATATGGCTACACCTTC	CASSVRDRAGSYGYTF
TRBV19	NA	NA	TRBJ1-1	TGTGCCAGTAGTATAAGACAGACTGAAGCTTTCTTT	CASSIRQTEAFF
TRBV9	TRBD1	NA	TRBJ1-6	TGTGCCAGCAGCGTGACAGGGCTTTCACCCCTCCACTTT	CASSVTGLSPLHF
TRBV11-3	TRBD2	NA	TRBJ2-1	TGTGCCAGCAGCTTAGATGGGGGACTAGAGGGTGAGCAGTTCTTC	CASSLDGGLEGEQFF
TRBV4-2	TRBD2	few	TRBJ2-1	TGTGCCAGCAGCCAACCAACTAGCGGGAGCCCCAATGAGCAGTTCTTC	CASSQPTSGSPNEQFF
TRBV29-1	TRBD1	NA	TRBJ1-1	TGCAGCGTCGGCGGGGGACAGGGAGTCCCTGAAGCTTTCTTT	CSVGGGQGVPEAFF
TRBV2	NA	NA	TRBJ2-6	TGTGCCACCGCCCCTTTGGCCCGCCGTTTAGCCAACGTCCTGACTTTC	CATAPLARRLANVLTF